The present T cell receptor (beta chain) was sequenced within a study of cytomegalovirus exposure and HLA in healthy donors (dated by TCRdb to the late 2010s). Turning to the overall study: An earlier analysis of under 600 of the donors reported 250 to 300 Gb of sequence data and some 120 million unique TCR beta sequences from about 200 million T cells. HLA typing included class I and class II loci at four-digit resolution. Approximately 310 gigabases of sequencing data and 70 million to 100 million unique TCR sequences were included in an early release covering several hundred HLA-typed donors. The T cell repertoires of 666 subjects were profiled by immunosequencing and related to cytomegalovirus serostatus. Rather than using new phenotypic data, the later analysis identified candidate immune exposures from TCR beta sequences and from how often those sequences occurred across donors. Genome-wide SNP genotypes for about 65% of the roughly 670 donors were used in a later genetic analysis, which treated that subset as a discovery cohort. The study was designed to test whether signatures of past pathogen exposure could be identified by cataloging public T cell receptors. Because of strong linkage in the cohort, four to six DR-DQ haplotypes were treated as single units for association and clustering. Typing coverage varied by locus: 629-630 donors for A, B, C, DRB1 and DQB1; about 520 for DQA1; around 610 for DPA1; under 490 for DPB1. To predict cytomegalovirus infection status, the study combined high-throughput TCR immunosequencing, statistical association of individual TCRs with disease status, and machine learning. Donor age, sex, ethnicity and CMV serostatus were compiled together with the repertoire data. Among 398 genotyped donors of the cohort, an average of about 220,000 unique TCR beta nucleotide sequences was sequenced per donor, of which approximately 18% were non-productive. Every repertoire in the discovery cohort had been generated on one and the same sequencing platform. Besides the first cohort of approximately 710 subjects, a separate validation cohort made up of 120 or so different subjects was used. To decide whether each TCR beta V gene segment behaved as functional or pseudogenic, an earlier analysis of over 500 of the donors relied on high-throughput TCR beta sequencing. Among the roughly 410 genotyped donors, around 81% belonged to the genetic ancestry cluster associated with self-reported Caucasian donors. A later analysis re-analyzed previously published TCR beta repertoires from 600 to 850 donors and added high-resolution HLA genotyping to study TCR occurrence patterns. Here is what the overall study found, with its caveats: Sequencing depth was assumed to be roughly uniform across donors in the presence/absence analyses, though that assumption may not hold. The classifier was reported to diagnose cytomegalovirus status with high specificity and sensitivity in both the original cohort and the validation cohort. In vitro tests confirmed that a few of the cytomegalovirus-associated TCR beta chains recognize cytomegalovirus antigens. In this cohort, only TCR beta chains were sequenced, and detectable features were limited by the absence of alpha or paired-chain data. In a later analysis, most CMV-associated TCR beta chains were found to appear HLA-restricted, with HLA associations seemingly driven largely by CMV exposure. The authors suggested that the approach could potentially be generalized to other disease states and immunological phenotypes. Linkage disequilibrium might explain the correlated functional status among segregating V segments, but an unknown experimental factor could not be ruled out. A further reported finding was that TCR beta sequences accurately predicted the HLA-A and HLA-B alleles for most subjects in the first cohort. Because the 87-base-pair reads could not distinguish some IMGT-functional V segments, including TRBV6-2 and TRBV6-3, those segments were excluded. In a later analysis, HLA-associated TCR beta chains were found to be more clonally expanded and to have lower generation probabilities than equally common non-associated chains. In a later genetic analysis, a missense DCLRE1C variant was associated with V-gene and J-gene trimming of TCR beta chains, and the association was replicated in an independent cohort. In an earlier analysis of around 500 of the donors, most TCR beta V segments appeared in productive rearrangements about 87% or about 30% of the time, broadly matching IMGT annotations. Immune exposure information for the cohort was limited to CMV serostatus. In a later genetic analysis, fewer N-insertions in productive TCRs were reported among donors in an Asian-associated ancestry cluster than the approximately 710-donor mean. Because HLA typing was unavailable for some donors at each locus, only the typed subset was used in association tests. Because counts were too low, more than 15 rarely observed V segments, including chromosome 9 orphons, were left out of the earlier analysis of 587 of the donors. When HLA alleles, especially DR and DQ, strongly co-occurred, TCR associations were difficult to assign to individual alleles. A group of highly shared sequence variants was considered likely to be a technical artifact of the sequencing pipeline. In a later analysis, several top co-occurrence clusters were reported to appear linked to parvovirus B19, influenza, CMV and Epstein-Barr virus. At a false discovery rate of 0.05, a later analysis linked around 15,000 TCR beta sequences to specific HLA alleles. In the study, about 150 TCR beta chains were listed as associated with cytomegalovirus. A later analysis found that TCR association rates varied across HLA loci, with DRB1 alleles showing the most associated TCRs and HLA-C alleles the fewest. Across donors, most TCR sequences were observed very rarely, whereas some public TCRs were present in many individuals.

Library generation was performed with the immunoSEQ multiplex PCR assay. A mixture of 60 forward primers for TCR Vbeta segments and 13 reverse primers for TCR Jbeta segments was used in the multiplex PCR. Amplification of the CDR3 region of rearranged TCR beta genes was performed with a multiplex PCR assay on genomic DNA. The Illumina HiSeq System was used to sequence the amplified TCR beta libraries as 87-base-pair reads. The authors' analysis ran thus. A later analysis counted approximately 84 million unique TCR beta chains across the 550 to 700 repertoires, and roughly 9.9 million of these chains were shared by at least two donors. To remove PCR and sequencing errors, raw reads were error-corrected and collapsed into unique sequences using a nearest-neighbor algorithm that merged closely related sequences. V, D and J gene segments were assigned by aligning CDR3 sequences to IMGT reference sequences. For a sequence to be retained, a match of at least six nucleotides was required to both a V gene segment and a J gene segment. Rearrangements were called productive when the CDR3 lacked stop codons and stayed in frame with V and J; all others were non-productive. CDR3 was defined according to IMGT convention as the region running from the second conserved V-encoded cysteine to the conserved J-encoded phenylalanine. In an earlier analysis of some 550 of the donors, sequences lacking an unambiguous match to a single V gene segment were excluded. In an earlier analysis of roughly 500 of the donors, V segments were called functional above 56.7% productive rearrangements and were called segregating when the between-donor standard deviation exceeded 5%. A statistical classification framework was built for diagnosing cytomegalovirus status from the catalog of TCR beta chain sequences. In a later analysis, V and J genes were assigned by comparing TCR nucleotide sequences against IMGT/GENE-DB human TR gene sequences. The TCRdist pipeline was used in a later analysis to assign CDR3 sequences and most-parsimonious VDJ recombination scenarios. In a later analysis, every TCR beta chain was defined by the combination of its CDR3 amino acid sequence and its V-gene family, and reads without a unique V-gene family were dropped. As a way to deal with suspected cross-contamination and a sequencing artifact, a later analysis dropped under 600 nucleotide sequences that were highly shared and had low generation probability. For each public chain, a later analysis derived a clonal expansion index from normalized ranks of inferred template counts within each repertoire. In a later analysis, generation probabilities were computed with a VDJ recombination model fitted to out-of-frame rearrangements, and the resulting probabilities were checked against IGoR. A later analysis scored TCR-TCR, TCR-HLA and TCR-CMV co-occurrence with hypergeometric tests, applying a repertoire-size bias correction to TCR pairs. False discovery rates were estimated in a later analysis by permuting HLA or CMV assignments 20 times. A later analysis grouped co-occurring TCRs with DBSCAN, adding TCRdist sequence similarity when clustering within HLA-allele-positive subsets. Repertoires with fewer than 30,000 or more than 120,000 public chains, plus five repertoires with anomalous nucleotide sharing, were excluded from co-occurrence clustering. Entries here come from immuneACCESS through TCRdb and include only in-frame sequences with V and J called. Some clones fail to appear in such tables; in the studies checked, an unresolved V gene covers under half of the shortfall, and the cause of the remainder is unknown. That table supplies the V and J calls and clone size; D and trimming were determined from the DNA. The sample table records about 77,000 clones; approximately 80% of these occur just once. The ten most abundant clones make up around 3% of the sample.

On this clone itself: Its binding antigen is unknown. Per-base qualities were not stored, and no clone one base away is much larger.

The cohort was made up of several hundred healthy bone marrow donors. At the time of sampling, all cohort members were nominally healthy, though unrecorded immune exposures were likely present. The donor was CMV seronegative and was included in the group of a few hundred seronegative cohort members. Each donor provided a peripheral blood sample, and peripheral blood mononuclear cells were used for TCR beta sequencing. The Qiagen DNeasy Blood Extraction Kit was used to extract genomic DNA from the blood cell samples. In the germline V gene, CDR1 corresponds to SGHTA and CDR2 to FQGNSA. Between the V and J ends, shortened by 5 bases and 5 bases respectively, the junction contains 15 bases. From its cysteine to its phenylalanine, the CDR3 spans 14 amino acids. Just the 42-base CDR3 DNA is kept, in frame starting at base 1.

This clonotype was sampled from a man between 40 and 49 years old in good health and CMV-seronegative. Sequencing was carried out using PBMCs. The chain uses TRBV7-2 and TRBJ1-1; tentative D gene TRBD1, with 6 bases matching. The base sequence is TGTGCCAGCAGCCCCCAACAGGGAGGGACTGAAGCTTTCTTT. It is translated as CASSPQQGGTEAFF.